The 26 T cell receptor beta chains in this list originate from one sample, sequenced in a study of T-cell reconstitution after alpha-beta-depleted transplantation in children. Unique molecular identifiers were used to barcode this TCRbeta library. Via MiXCR, TCRdb re-called the PCR reads, giving one row per CDR3 protein. The repertoire includes roughly 200,000 distinct CDR3 sequences, roughly a tenth of them detected once, and approximately 6.2% sits in the top ten. The sample in question was PBMCs from the stem cell graft donor, obtained from the stem cell graft. The origin of the receptors is a human donor who donated a stem cell graft to a child with acute lymphoblastic leukemia.

CDR3 sequence: CASSLGGGALNEQFF. Written as DNA, the CDR3 is TGTGCCAGCAGCCTTGGCGGGGGGGCCTTGAATGAGCAGTTCTTC. The chain carries TRBV4-2 and TRBJ2-1; 9 nucleotides align to TRBD2. Germline lookup yields CDR1 LGHNA and CDR2 YNFKEQ. The CDR3 has 15 residues. The V gene end was trimmed by 4 bases and the J gene end by 7 bases; junction bases not matched to a gene: 8.

Ten or more counts support this clonotype. The chain has TRBV5-1 and TRBJ2-7; 7 positions match TRBD1. Germline CDR1 SGHRS, CDR2 YFSETQ. The CDR3 is 15 residues long. J was trimmed by 2 bases and V by 5 bases; bases with no gene match: 10. CDR3 loop: CASSQGQALAYEQYF. The DNA for the CDR3 is TGCGCCAGCAGTCAAGGACAGGCGCTGGCCTACGAGCAGTACTTC.

This clonotype was counted at least ten times. Germline is not matched at one junction end, which may reflect a read error. This chain uses TRBV7-8 with TRBJ2-3; 7 positions match TRBD2. Germline V gene sequence: CDR1 SGHVS, CDR2 FQNEAQ. The CDR3 spans 14 residues. Here the CDR3 reads CASSLAVRADTQYF. As DNA, the CDR3 is TGTGCCAGCAGCCTAGCGGTCAGGGCCGATACGCAGTATTTT.

V is TRBV4-3 and J is TRBJ2-5; D might be TRBD2 (5 bases). Trimming removed 0 bases from V and 4 bases from J, with 15 bases in between. This CDR3 is built from 16 residues. Per germline, CDR1 LGHNA and CDR2 YSLEER. In DNA form, the CDR3 reads TGCGCCAGCAGCCAAGACCGGGATACCCGCTTAGAGACCCAGTACTTC. Residues: CASSQDRDTRLETQYF.

J is TRBJ2-1 and V is TRBV14; TRBD2 matches at 10 bases. Germline CDR1 reads SGHDN; CDR2 reads FVKESK. V was pared by 1 base and J by 10 bases, with 7 bases of the junction left unmatched. The CDR3 extends over 15 amino acids. The CDR3 loop reads CASSQAQRGGQEQFF. For the CDR3, the DNA is TGTGCCAGCAGCCAAGCCCAGCGGGGGGGCCAGGAGCAGTTCTTC.

This clonotype has a count of ten or more. The chain employs TRBV27 and TRBJ2-1, with unresolved D. The CDR3 is 12 residues long. V lost 4 bases and J lost 5, with 6 bases in between. Germline CDR1 is MNHEY and CDR2 is SMNVEV (reference sequence). The CDR3 nucleotides read TGTGCCAGCAGTTATGGGGACAATGAGCAGTTCTTC. Protein product: CASSYGDNEQFF.

This clonotype was recorded many times. The chain is built from TRBV12-3 or TRBV12-4 and TRBJ1-1; D remains unclear. The length of the CDR3 is 13 residues. V was clipped by 4 bases and J by 6 bases, with 12 bases between them. CDR3 sequence: CASSSGINAEAFF. CDR3 DNA sequence: TGTGCCAGCAGTTCCGGAATAAATGCTGAAGCTTTCTTT.

The chain carries TRBV14 and TRBJ1-3, with unresolved D. V lost 1 base to trimming and J lost 4 bases, with 8 bases between them. Germline lookup yields CDR1 SGHDN and CDR2 FVKESK. This CDR3 has 14 amino acids. The CDR3 sequence is CASSQGVGGNTIYF. CDR3 DNA: TGTGCCAGCAGCCAAGGGGTTGGAGGAAACACCATATATTTT.

Only a few counts were recorded for this clonotype. The chain uses TRBV5-1 and TRBJ2-3; 8 nucleotides line up with TRBD1. CDR1 and CDR2 (germline): SGHRS, YFSETQ. Germline trimming cut 2 bases from V and 5 bases from J; bases unmatched to any gene: 7. The CDR3 contains 15 residues. As DNA, the CDR3 is TGCGCCAGCAGCTTAGGACAGGGTTTTGGAGATACGCAGTATTTT. It codes for CASSLGQGFGDTQYF.

There are many counts of this clonotype. The chain has TRBV6-5 and TRBJ1-2; no definite D call. V gave up 0 bases and J gave up 6 bases, with 5 bases separating them. Germline-derived CDR1 and CDR2 are MNHEY and SVGAGI. There are 12 residues in the CDR3. For the CDR3, the DNA is TGTGCCAGCAGTTACTCCGAACATGGCTACACCTTC. This sequence encodes CASSYSEHGYTF.

The rearrangement uses TRBV25-1 and TRBJ1-2; no reliable D call. Germline V lookup: CDR1 MGHDK, CDR2 SYGVNS. V was trimmed by 2 bases and J by 2 bases, leaving 6 bases between them. The CDR3 sequence is 13 residues long. This CDR3 reads CASSELRNYGYTF. The CDR3 bases are TGTGCCAGCAGTGAACTCAGAAACTATGGCTACACCTTC.

This clonotype showed up many times. The rearrangement uses TRBV4-2 and TRBJ2-1, with D unclear. This CDR3 is 14 amino acids long. Trimming shortened V by 1 base and J by 3 bases, and 7 bases separated the two germline ends. In germline, CDR1 is LGHNA, CDR2 YNFKEQ. CDR3 nucleotides: TGTGCCAGCAGCCAAGCCCAAGTCTACAATGAGCAGTTCTTC. Translation: CASSQAQVYNEQFF.

The rearrangement joins TRBV12-3 or TRBV12-4 to TRBJ2-3; TRBD2 agrees at 9 bases. The CDR3 loop spans 16 amino acids. V trimming: 6 bases; J trimming: 0 bases; junction bases outside the gene matches: 7. CDR3 sequence (DNA): TGTGCCAGCAGCCCGATTAGCGGGAGAAGCACAGATACGCAGTATTTT. Translated, it gives CASSPISGRSTDTQYF.

The table lists this clonotype with many counts. This chain joins TRBV6-2 or TRBV6-3 and TRBJ1-3; the D is unclear. V lost 8 bases, J lost 4 bases, and 18 bases lay in between. The CDR3 extends over 15 amino acids. Germline lookup yields CDR1 MNHEY and CDR2 SVGEGT. CDR3 protein: CASERTPAAGNTIYF. CDR3 nucleotides: TGTGCCAGCGAACGGACCCCGGCTGCCGGAAACACCATATATTTT.

The rearrangement links TRBV6-5 to TRBJ2-7, with 9 bases matching TRBD1. V was pared by 2 bases and J by 12 bases, with 2 bases of the junction left unmatched. Germline lookup yields CDR1 MNHEY and CDR2 SVGAGI. The CDR3 loop spans 11 amino acids. CDR3 loop: CASSYDRGWYF. The DNA for the CDR3 is TGTGCCAGCAGTTACGACAGGGGGTGGTACTTC.

This clonotype was counted between two and nine times. This chain uses TRBV30 with TRBJ1-3; TRBD1 aligns across 9 bases. The CDR3 is 19 residues long. Unmatched junction bases numbered 15, after V lost 3 bases and J lost 0 bases. Germline CDR1 GTSNPN, CDR2 SVGIG (reference sequence). CDR3 DNA sequence: TGTGCCTGGAGCACCGTAGGGAAGGGACAGGGTAGCTCTGGAAACACCATATATTTT. Its translation is CAWSTVGKGQGSSGNTIYF.

This clonotype was detected many times. The V call is TRBV7-2, the J call TRBJ2-2; the D gene is possibly TRBD1 (5 bases). Trimming left V 4 bases short and J 6 bases short, with 12 bases between. The CDR3 is 14 residues long. From germline, CDR1 is SGHTA and CDR2 FQGNSA. DNA for the CDR3: TGTGCCAGCAGCTCGAACAGGTTCGCCGGGGAGCTGTTTTTT. Its protein is CASSSNRFAGELFF.

This clonotype was seen at least ten times. V is TRBV6-4 and J is TRBJ2-1; TRBD2 might be the D (5 bases). The CDR3 is 15 amino acids. Germline CDR1 is MRHNA and CDR2 is SNTAGT. Trimming cost V 0 bases and J 6 bases, with 12 bases left between them. The CDR3 nucleotides read TGTGCCAGCAGTGACTCGAGGGCCCCCAGCAATGAGCAGTTCTTC. Its protein is CASSDSRAPSNEQFF.

This clonotype was seen a few times. V gene TRBV5-1 combines with J gene TRBJ1-5; no reliable D call. The CDR3 contains 15 residues. The V and J ends lost 0 bases and 0 bases respectively, with 7 bases between them. CDR1 and CDR2 (germline): SGHRS, YFSETQ. As DNA, the CDR3 is TGCGCCAGCAGCTTGGGAGGGTATAGCAATCAGCCCCAGCATTTT. This translates into CASSLGGYSNQPQHF. Variable domain in full (rest from reference TRBV5-1 and TRBJ1-5): KAGVTQTPRYLIKTRGQQVTLSCSPISGHRSVSWYQQTPGQGLQFLFEYFSETQRNKGNFPGRFSGRQFSNSRSEMNVSTLELGDSALYLCASSLGGYSNQPQHFGDGTRLSIL.

The V and J genes are TRBV5-1 and TRBJ2-1; D is perhaps TRBD1 (5 bases). CDR1 and CDR2 (germline): SGHRS, YFSETQ. The CDR3 runs to 13 residues. V was cut by 5 bases and J by 5 bases, with 11 bases left in between. The CDR3 reads CASRGRVDNEQFF. The CDR3 DNA reads TGCGCCAGCAGAGGCAGGGTTGACAATGAGCAGTTCTTC.

J is TRBJ2-5 and V is TRBV5-6; 11 bases fit TRBD2. Germline V gene lookup returns CDR1 SGHDT and CDR2 YYEEEE. J lost 5 bases, V lost 4 bases, and 13 bases had no gene match. The CDR3 covers 17 residues. The CDR3 region is CASSEFSGLAGGETQYF. The CDR3 DNA is TGTGCCAGCAGCGAATTCTCAGGACTAGCGGGCGGTGAGACCCAGTACTTC.

The J gene is TRBJ1-2, the V gene TRBV7-2, with no clear D. This CDR3 spans 13 amino acids. Germline V gene lookup returns CDR1 SGHTA and CDR2 FQGNSA. V lost 3 bases, J lost 6 bases, and 11 bases lay in between. In nucleotides, the CDR3 is TGTGCCAGCAGCTTGGATCCGGTGGATGGCTACACCTTC. Residues: CASSLDPVDGYTF.

This clonotype was picked up many times. The rearrangement links TRBV7-9 to TRBJ2-5, with a weak D call TRBD1 (6 bases). Trimming took 7 bases from V and 7 from J, leaving 19 bases between them. The CDR3 sequence is 14 residues long. CDR1 SEHNR and CDR2 FQNEAQ come from the germline V gene (reference sequence). The CDR3 here is CASTQPRGDGTQYF. Here the CDR3 DNA reads TGTGCCAGCACCCAACCCAGGGGTGACGGGACCCAGTACTTC.

This clonotype occurred many times. The chain joins TRBV5-4 to TRBJ2-7, with 9 bases that match TRBD2. Germline values: CDR1 SGHNT, CDR2 YYREEE (reference sequence). V lost 4 bases to trimming and J lost 0 bases; unmatched junction nucleotides: 5. The CDR3 sequence is 15 residues long. CDR3 coding DNA: TGTGCCAGCAGCGCTAGCGGGGCCACCTCCTACGAGCAGTACTTC. This sequence encodes CASSASGATSYEQYF. The variable domain in full, completed from reference TRBV5-4 and TRBJ2-7, reads ETGVTQSPTHLIKTRGQQVTLRCSSQSGHNTVSWYQQALGQGPQFIFQYYREEENGRGNFPPRFSGLQFPNYSSELNVNALELDDSALYLCASSASGATSYEQYFGPGTRLTVT.

This chain joins TRBV4-3 and TRBJ1-2; TRBD1 might be the D (6 bases). Per germline, CDR1 LGHNA and CDR2 YSLEER. The CDR3 has 15 amino acids. Trimming stripped 8 bases from V and 8 bases from J, with 24 bases between. For the CDR3, the DNA is TGCGCCAGCTCCCTTCACACAGGGATCGAGCAAGGCTACACCTTC. Translating gives CASSLHTGIEQGYTF.

Ten or more counts support this clonotype. DNA for the CDR3: TGTGCCAGCAGCTCCCTCCCTAGCGGGGGGGTTAACACAGATACGCAGTATTTT. Its protein product is CASSSLPSGGVNTDTQYF. The rearrangement links TRBV11-2 to TRBJ2-3, with 12 bases identical to TRBD2. The germline V gene encodes CDR1 SGHAT and CDR2 FQNNGV. V dropped 4 bases and J dropped 2; count of bases not matched to a gene: 10. The CDR3 totals 18 residues.